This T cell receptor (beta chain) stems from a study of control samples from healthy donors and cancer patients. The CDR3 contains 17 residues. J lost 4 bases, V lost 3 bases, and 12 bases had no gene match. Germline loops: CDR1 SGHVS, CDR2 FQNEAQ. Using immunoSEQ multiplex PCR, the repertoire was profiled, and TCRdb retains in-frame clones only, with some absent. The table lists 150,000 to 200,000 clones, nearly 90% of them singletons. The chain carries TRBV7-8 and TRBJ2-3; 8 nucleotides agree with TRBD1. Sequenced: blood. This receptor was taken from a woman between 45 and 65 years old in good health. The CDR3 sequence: CASSLGGQGLGSDTQYF. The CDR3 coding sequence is TGTGCCAGCAGCTTGGGTGGACAGGGCTTAGGGTCAGATACGCAGTATTTT.